Listed below are T cell receptor beta chains from one sample, sequenced in a study of early T cells in non-severe SARS-CoV-2 infection. MiXCR, applied by TCRdb to the 5' RACE reads, yields one record per CDR3 protein. The sample lists about 97,000 distinct CDR3 sequences, 11% occurring once. The specimen was whole blood, collected at baseline. These TCRs come from an adult who was a healthcare worker with PCR-confirmed SARS-CoV-2 infection or an uninfected control (not recorded which). The CDR3 runs from the conserved cysteine through the conserved F or W. Fields, in order: D gene, J gene, clone size, V gene, CDR3 protein, CDR3 DNA. The D gene is left open where the match is weak. A row's size may be missing; if present it is once, few, many or a size class.

. | TRBJ2-1 | . | TRBV9 | CASSASYEQFF | TGTGCCAGCAGTGCTAGCTACGAGCAGTTCTTC
TRBD1 | TRBJ2-1 | many | TRBV6-5 | CASRGTESYNEQFF | TGTGCCAGCAGGGGGACAGAATCATACAATGAGCAGTTCTTC
TRBD2 | TRBJ2-7 | . | TRBV6-6 | CASRAGTSNSYEQYF | TGTGCCAGCAGGGCCGGGACTAGTAATTCCTACGAGCAGTACTTC
TRBD2 | TRBJ2-1 | many | TRBV20-1 | CSARRFTSEYNEQFF | TGCAGTGCTAGAAGGTTTACTAGCGAGTACAATGAGCAGTTCTTC
. | TRBJ2-4 | . | TRBV7-2 | CASSLFGGALAKNIQYF | TGTGCCAGCAGCCTCTTCGGAGGGGCCCTAGCCAAAAACATTCAGTACTTC
. | TRBJ2-5 | few | TRBV7-2 | CASSLGSGEETQYF | TGTGCCAGCAGCTTAGGCTCGGGAGAAGAGACCCAGTACTTC
. | TRBJ2-7 | . | TRBV6-2/TRBV6-3 | CASSDRGSGAYEQYF | TGTGCCAGCAGTGACCGAGGTAGCGGAGCCTACGAGCAGTACTTC
TRBD2 | TRBJ2-2 | few | TRBV7-3 | CASSPLGLDTGELFF | TGTGCCAGCAGCCCCCTGGGACTAGACACCGGGGAGCTGTTTTTT
TRBD2 | TRBJ2-3 | many | TRBV10-2 | CASSGWAASPRTGGTDTQYF | TGCGCCAGCAGTGGTTGGGCAGCGTCTCCCAGGACGGGGGGGACAGATACGCAGTATTTT
TRBD1 | TRBJ2-5 | many | TRBV29-1 | CSGTDRVETQYF | TGCAGCGGAACGGACAGGGTAGAGACCCAGTACTTC
TRBD2 | TRBJ2-1 | . | TRBV14 | CASSQDRGGRYDEQFF | TGTGCCAGCAGCCAAGATCGTGGCGGGAGGTACGATGAGCAGTTCTTC
TRBD1 | TRBJ1-3 | . | TRBV9 | CASSGTGLGGNTVYF | TGTGCCAGCAGCGGGACAGGGCTAGGTGGAAACACCGTATATTTT
TRBD2 | TRBJ2-1 | . | TRBV19 | CASSINPPGTSGFNEQFF | TGTGCCAGTAGTATTAATCCCCCCGGGACTAGCGGCTTCAATGAGCAGTTCTTC
. | TRBJ1-1 | many | TRBV5-1 | CASSLSGKGTEAFF | TGCGCCAGCAGCTTGTCCGGGAAGGGAACTGAAGCTTTCTTT
. | TRBJ2-1 | few | TRBV7-2 | CASKTLGTASNNEQFF | TGTGCCAGCAAGACATTAGGGACGGCTAGTAACAATGAGCAGTTCTTC
. | TRBJ2-7 | . | TRBV4-1 | CASSWDPGYEQYF | TGCGCCAGCAGCTGGGATCCGGGCTACGAGCAGTACTTC
. | TRBJ1-3 | . | TRBV5-5 | CASSLSTGGNTIYF | TGTGCCAGCAGCTTGAGTACAGGAGGAAACACCATATATTTT
. | TRBJ1-4 | . | TRBV5-1 | CASSLEGGTNEKLFF | TGCGCCAGCAGCTTGGAAGGGGGAACTAATGAAAAACTGTTTTTT
. | TRBJ1-3 | . | TRBV2 | CASSTGDTIYF | TGTGCCAGCAGTACCGGGGACACCATATATTTT
TRBD2 | TRBJ2-3 | . | TRBV20-1 | CSAVIAGGVDTQYF | TGCAGTGCTGTAATAGCGGGGGGAGTCGATACGCAGTATTTT
TRBD2 | TRBJ2-5 | many | TRBV7-2 | CASSWTSGAYQETQYF | TGTGCCAGCAGCTGGACTAGCGGAGCGTACCAAGAGACCCAGTACTTC
. | TRBJ2-5 | many | TRBV18 | CASSPLGETQYF | TGTGCCAGCTCACCCCTCGGGGAGACCCAGTACTTC
TRBD1 | TRBJ1-4 | . | TRBV29-1 | CSVLTGGREKLFF | TGCAGCGTACTTACAGGGGGACGAGAAAAACTGTTTTTT
. | TRBJ1-1 | . | TRBV19 | CASSIQEENTEAFF | TGTGCCAGTAGTATACAGGAGGAGAACACTGAAGCTTTCTTT
. | TRBJ2-1 | . | TRBV7-2 | CASSPQARGAYNEQFF | TGTGCCAGCAGCCCCCAAGCGAGGGGGGCCTACAATGAGCAGTTCTTC
. | TRBJ2-1 | . | TRBV19 | CASSMGSSAPTKFF | TGTGCCAGTAGTATGGGCAGCTCAGCCCCGACCAAGTTCTTC
TRBD2 | TRBJ2-7 | . | TRBV12-3/TRBV12-4 | CASRPGTSGGGEQYF | TGTGCCAGCAGGCCCGGGACTAGCGGGGGAGGCGAGCAGTACTTC
. | TRBJ2-3 | many | TRBV30 | CAWGKDADTQYF | TGTGCCTGGGGTAAGGACGCAGATACGCAGTATTTT
TRBD2 | TRBJ2-3 | many | TRBV29-1 | CSVDELAGGESTDTQYF | TGCAGCGTTGATGAGCTAGCGGGAGGGGAAAGCACAGATACGCAGTATTTT
TRBD2 | TRBJ2-3 | few | TRBV6-2/TRBV6-3 | CASSWPTSGKYTQYF | TGTGCCAGCAGTTGGCCGACTAGCGGGAAGTATACGCAGTATTTT
. | TRBJ2-3 | few | TRBV15 | CATSRALLPSDTQYF | TGTGCCACCAGCAGAGCATTGCTCCCATCGGATACGCAGTATTTT
. | TRBJ1-5 | few | TRBV11-2 | CASSMNRNQPQHF | TGTGCCAGCAGCATGAACCGCAATCAGCCCCAGCATTTT
. | TRBJ2-7 | few | TRBV7-2 | CASSLGGLTYEQYF | TGTGCCAGCAGCTTAGGAGGACTGACCTACGAGCAGTACTTC
. | TRBJ1-2 | few | TRBV9 | CASSPGQSNYGYTF | TGTGCCAGCAGCCCCGGACAGTCTAACTATGGCTACACCTTC
. | TRBJ2-5 | few | TRBV5-4 | CASSLPTTQETQYF | TGTGCCAGCAGCTTGCCCACAACCCAAGAGACCCAGTACTTC
. | TRBJ2-2 | many | TRBV11-2 | CASSLAGANTGELFF | TGTGCCAGCAGCTTAGCCGGAGCCAACACCGGGGAGCTGTTTTTT
. | TRBJ2-2 | . | TRBV6-2/TRBV6-3 | CASHGTNTGELFF | TGTGCCAGCCACGGGACGAACACCGGGGAGCTGTTTTTT
. | TRBJ2-2 | few | TRBV7-2 | CASSLLVNTGELFF | TGTGCCAGCAGCTTACTAGTGAACACCGGGGAGCTGTTTTTT